This T cell receptor (beta chain) was observed in a study of CD8 T cells in Susac syndrome. At the level of the study: Blood was drawn from patients with Susac syndrome. At that point, they were therapy-naive, on corticosteroids, or on intravenous immunoglobulin alone.

A quantity of 0.5 to 1 ug RNA underwent reverse transcription using random hexamers. TCRdb re-called the immunoSEQ multiplex PCR reads with MiXCR, one entry per CDR3 protein. This repertoire shows approximately 190,000 distinct CDR3 sequences, approximately 96% found once; its top ten account for approximately 0.1%. Germline V gene data show CDR1 as KGHSH and CDR2 as LQKENI. Unmatched junction bases numbered 7, after V lost 3 bases and J lost 5 bases. The CDR3 covers 15 residues. The sequenced sample was CD4+ T cells from PBMCs. This receptor was taken from a human donor with Susac syndrome. The gene calls are TRBV18 and TRBJ1-5; the match to TRBD1 covers 7 bases. The CDR3 DNA sequence: TGTGCCAGCTCACCGGGCAGGGGGAGGGATCAGCCCCAGCATTTT. It specifies CASSPGRGRDQPQHF. Variable domain in full (rest from reference TRBV18 and TRBJ1-5): NAGVMQNPRHLVRRRGQEARLRCSPMKGHSHVYWYRQLPEEGLKFMVYLQKENIIDESGMPKERFSAEFPKEGPSILRIQQVVRGDSAAYFCASSPGRGRDQPQHFGDGTRLSIL.